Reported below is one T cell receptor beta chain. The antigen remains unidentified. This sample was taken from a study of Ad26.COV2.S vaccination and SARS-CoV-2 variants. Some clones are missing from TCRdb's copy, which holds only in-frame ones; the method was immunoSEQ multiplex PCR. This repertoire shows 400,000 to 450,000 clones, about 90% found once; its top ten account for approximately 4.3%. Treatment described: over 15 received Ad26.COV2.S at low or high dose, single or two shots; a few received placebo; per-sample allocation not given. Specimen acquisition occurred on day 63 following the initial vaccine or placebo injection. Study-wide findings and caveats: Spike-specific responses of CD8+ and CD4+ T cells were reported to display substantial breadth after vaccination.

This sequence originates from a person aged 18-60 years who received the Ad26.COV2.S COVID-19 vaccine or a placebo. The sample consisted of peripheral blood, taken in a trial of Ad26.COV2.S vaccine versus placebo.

CDR3 DNA: TGTGCCGACAAATGGGACGGCTATGGCTACACCTTC. It translates to CADKWDGYGYTF. The chain joins TRBV19 to TRBJ1-2; tentative D call: TRBD1 (5 bases). Trimming shortened V by 11 bases and J by 4 bases, and 14 bases separated the two germline ends. Germline V gene data show CDR1 as LNHDA and CDR2 as SQIVND (reference sequence). The CDR3 loop spans 12 amino acids. The full variable domain, rest sourced from reference TRBV19 and TRBJ1-2, is DGGITQSPKYLFRKEGQNVTLSCEQNLNHDAMYWYRQDPGQGLRLIYYSQIVNDFQKGDIAEGYSVSREKKESFPLTVTSAQKNPTAFYLCADKWDGYGYTFGSGTRLTVV.